This passage covers 4 T cell receptor beta chains from one sample sequenced in a study of control samples from healthy donors and cancer patients. Libraries were prepared by immunoSEQ multiplex PCR; TCRdb keeps only in-frame clonotypes and omits some of them. The profile shows approximately 50,000 clones, more than 75% of them singletons. The source material was PBMCs. These receptors all come from a woman aged 60-70 years with lung cancer.

This clone appeared once. V usage is TRBV10-1 and J usage is TRBJ2-1, with 10 nucleotides matching TRBD1. The CDR3 is 16 residues long. Per germline, CDR1 WNHNN and CDR2 SYGVQD (reference sequence). V lost 0 bases and J lost 2; bases outside the gene matches: 1. As DNA, the CDR3 is TGCGCCAGCAGTGAGTCGGGGACAGGGGCCTACAATGAGCAGTTCTTC. It specifies CASSESGTGAYNEQFF.

The genes are TRBV2 and TRBJ1-4; 7 nucleotides line up with TRBD1. The CDR3 runs 14 residues. Trimming cost V 6 bases and J 0 bases; bases outside gene matches: 1. From germline, CDR1 is SNHLY and CDR2 FYNNEI. Here the CDR3 DNA reads TGTGCCAGCAGAGGGGGCTCAACTAATGAAAAACTGTTTTTT. Translating gives CASRGGSTNEKLFF.

The chain couples TRBV7-9 to TRBJ2-3; 9 nucleotides match TRBD2. J gave up 2 bases and V 3 bases, and 9 bases lay outside the gene matches. The CDR3 spans 17 residues. Germline-derived CDR1 and CDR2 are SEHNR and FQNEAQ (reference sequence). The chain's CDR3 is CASSFPSGLANTDTQYF. CDR3 coding DNA: TGTGCCAGCAGCTTCCCGTCCGGACTAGCGAACACAGATACGCAGTATTTT.

This rearrangement joins TRBV10-3 to TRBJ2-7, with 7 bases identical to TRBD1. This CDR3 region has 13 residues. Germline V gene sequence: CDR1 ENHRY, CDR2 SYGVKD. With 6 bases clipped from V and 5 bases from J, the junction kept 7 bases outside the gene matches. CDR3 protein: CAIRDRAVDEQYF. The CDR3 DNA sequence: TGTGCCATCAGAGACAGGGCTGTTGACGAGCAGTACTTC.